This TCR beta chain derives from a study of blood T cell repertoires in COVID-19. Background on the study: The analysed material was cDNA or gDNA that came from T cells, B-cell-depleted T cells, or PBMCs.

Patients at the Seattle site were enrolled during active infection and followed longitudinally. Germline V gene data show CDR1 as LGHNA and CDR2 as YSLEER. This CDR3 spans 16 amino acids. The V segment lost 1 base and the J segment 5 bases; nucleotides outside the gene matches: 8. Original processing methods: Researchers report that nucleated cell counts were estimated from reference gene primer amplification. Here immunoSEQ multiplex PCR was the method, and the copy in TCRdb shows in-frame clones only, minus some. V, J and clone size are taken as reported in that table, and D and trimming were inferred from the DNA itself. The sample holds about 270,000 clones, 86% seen once.

This clonotype was obtained from a woman in her seventies with COVID-19, enrolled during active disease. The sequencing sample was made of peripheral blood. V and J are TRBV4-3 and TRBJ2-5; TRBD1 matches 9 bases. The CDR3 loop is CASSQGGTGRLETQYF. The CDR3 region has the DNA TGCGCCAGCAGCCAAGGGGGGACAGGGAGGTTGGAGACCCAGTACTTC.